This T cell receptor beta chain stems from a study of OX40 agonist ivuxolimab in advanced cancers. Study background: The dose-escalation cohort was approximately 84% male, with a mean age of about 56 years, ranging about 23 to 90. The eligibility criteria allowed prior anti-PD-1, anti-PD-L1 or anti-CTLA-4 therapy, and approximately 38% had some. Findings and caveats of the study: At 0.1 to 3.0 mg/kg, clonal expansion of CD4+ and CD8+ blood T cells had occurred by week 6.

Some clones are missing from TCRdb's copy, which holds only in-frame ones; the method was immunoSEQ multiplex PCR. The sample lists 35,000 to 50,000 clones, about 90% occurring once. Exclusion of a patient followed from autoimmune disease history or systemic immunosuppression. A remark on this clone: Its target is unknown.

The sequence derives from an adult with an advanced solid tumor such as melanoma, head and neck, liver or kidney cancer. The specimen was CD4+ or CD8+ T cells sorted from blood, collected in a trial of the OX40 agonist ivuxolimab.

CDR3: CASRPGDRPNTEAFF. DNA of the CDR3: TGTGCCAGCAGACCCGGGGACAGGCCGAACACTGAAGCTTTCTTT. The chain employs TRBV6-5 and TRBJ1-1; TRBD1 aligns across 8 bases. The CDR3 extends over 15 amino acids. Trimming took 6 bases from V and 1 from J; bases not matched to a gene: 7. Germline CDR1 and CDR2: MNHEY and SVGAGI.